The TCR beta chain described here comes from a study of shared clonotypes between healthy human individuals. Points from the study as a whole: Donor scarcity curtailed the genetic and exposure-history diversity represented herein. For sorted subsets, rarefaction showed incomplete sequencing despite large depth.

Naive CD8 populations comprised CD45RO-negative cells positively selected for CCR7, excluding terminally differentiated effector memory CD45RA+ cells. Donors included only healthy HIV-negative adults lacking recent acute infections or vaccinations. This clone was recorded only once. Its antigen is still unknown. CDR1 and CDR2 (germline): MDHEN, SYDVKM. V was pared by 3 bases and J by 5 bases, with 8 bases between. This CDR3 has 13 amino acids. Assay: immunoSEQ multiplex PCR; the TCRdb copy retains only in-frame clones and omits some. The sample has about 590,000 clones; nearly 97% are singletons. The gene calls are TRBV28 and TRBJ2-1; D assignment may be TRBD1 or TRBD2 (5 bases each). The TCR sequence derives from a young woman in good health. What was sequenced was naive CD8+ T cells sorted from blood. CDR3 residues: CASSLGRDNEQFF. The CDR3 nucleotides read TGTGCCAGCAGTTTGGGACGGGACAATGAGCAGTTCTTC.